This entry describes one T cell receptor beta chain. At one end the junction does not follow the germline gene, possibly because of a read error. Study processing details: From reference gene primer amplification, estimates of nucleated cell counts were derived. Sequencing was performed with immunoSEQ multiplex PCR; in TCRdb, only in-frame clones are kept and a portion is missing. V and J calls and clone size are those listed in that table; D and trimming were worked out from the DNA. The table shows fewer than 500,000 clones, with nearly 90% occurring only once. Germline V gene data show CDR1 as MNHNS and CDR2 as SASEGT. The length of the CDR3 is 14 residues. The sample belongs to a study of blood T cell repertoires in COVID-19.

The sequence was obtained from a young woman with acute COVID-19. This chain uses TRBV6-1 with TRBJ2-3; D remains ambiguous. What was sequenced was PBMCs or T cells enriched from blood (not recorded which). The CDR3 here is CASSQASSTDTQYF. The CDR3 DNA is TGTGCCAGCAGTCAAGCTTCTAGCACAGATACGCAGTATTTT.